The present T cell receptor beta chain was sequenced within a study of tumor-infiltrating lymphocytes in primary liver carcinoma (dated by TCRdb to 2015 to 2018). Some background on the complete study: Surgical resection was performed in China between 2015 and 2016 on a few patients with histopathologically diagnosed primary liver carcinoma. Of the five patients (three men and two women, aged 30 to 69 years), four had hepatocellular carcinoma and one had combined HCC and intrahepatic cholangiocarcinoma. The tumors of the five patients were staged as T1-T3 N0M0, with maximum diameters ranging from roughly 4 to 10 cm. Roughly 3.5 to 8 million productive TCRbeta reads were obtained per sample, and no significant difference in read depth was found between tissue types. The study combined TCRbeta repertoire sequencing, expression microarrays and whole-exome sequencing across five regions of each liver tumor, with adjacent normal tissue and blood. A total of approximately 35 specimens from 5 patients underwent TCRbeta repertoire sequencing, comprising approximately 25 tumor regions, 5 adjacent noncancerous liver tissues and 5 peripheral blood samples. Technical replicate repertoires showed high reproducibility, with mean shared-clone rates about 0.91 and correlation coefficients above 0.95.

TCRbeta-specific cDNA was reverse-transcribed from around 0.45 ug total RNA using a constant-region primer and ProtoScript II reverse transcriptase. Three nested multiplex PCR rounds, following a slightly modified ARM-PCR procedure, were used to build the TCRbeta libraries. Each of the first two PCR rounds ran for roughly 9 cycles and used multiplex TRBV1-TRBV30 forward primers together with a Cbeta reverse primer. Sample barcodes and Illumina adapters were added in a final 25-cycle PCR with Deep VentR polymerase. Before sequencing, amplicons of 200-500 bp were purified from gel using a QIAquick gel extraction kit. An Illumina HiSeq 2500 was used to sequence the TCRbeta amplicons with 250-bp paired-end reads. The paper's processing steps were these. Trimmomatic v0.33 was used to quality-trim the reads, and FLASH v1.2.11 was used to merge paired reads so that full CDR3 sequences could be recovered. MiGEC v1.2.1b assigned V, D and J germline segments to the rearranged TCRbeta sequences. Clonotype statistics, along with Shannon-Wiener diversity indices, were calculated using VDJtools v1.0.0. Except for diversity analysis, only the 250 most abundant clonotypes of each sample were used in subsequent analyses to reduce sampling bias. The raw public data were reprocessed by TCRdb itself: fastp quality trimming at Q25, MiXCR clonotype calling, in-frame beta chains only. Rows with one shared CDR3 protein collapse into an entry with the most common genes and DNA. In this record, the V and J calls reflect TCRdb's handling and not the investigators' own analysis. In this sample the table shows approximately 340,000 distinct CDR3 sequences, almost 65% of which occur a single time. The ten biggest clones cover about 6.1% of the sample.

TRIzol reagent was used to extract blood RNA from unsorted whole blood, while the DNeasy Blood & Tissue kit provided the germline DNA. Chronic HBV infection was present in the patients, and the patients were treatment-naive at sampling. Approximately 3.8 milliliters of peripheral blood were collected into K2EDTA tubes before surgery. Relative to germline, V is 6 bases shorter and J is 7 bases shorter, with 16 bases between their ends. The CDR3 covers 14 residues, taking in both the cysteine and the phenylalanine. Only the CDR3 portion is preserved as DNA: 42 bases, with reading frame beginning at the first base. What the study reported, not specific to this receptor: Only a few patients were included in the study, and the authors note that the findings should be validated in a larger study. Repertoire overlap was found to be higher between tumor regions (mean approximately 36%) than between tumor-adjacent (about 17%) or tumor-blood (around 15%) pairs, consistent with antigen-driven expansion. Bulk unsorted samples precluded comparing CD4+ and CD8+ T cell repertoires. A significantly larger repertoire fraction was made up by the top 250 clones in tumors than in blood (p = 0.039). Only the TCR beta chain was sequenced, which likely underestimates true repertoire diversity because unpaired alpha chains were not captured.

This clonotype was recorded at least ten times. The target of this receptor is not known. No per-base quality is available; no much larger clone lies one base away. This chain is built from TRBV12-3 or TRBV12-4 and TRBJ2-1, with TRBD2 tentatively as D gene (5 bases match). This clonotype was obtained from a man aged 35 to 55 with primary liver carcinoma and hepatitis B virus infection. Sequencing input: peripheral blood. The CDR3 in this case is CASSTTGRRNEQFF. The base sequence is TGTGCCAGCAGCACGACGGGAAGGAGGAATGAGCAGTTCTTC.